The 9 T cell receptor beta chains in this list originate from one sample, sequenced in a study of cytomegalovirus exposure and HLA in healthy donors. The study ran its PCR with 60 Vbeta and 13 Jbeta primers. Method: immunoSEQ multiplex PCR; TCRdb's copy keeps in-frame clones and lacks some. This table holds over 150,000 clones, roughly 77% found once. The sample taken for sequencing was PBMCs. Receptors originate from a man aged 25-40 years in good health and CMV-seropositive.

The V gene is TRBV27, the J gene TRBJ1-6, with 9 bases fitting TRBD1. The ends lost 3 bases at V and 7 bases at J; junction bases unmatched: 16. Germline V CDR1 and CDR2: MNHEY, SMNVEV (reference sequence). The CDR3 loop spans 19 amino acids. CDR3 in amino acids: CASSFLGTGFFPANSPLHF. The CDR3, as DNA: TGTGCCAGCAGTTTTCTAGGGACAGGGTTCTTTCCGGCCAATTCACCCCTCCACTTT.

The chain uses TRBV5-1 and TRBJ2-7, with TRBD1 as a possible D gene (6 bases). Per germline, CDR1 SGHRS and CDR2 YFSETQ. Between the trimmed V and J ends, which lost 2 bases and 0 bases, there was a span of 12 bases. This CDR3 region has 15 residues. The CDR3 coding sequence is TGCGCCAGCAGCTTACAGGGCCTGAGCTCCTACGAGCAGTACTTC. Its translation: CASSLQGLSSYEQYF.

The V and J genes are TRBV4-3 and TRBJ1-2, with no clear D. CDR1 is LGHNA and CDR2 is YSLEER in the germline V gene. Trimming took off 0 bases at V and 0 bases at J, with 14 bases between the two ends. This CDR3 comprises 17 residues. The CDR3 region is CASSQEPFRAPNYGYTF. DNA of the CDR3: TGCGCCAGCAGCCAAGAACCGTTCCGAGCTCCTAACTATGGCTACACCTTC.

This clone was counted only a few times. The sample carries other DNA sequences with the same CDR3. The J gene is TRBJ2-2, the V gene TRBV6-5; 10 nucleotides agree with TRBD2. Trimming cost V 6 bases and J 2 bases; bases outside gene matches: 3. This CDR3 comprises 15 residues. CDR1 is MNHEY and CDR2 is SVGAGI in the germline V gene. Written as DNA, the CDR3 is TGTGCCAGCAGAATAGCGGGAGGTAACACCGGGGAGCTGTTTTTT. Its translation: CASRIAGGNTGELFF.

The chain recombines TRBV19 with TRBJ2-7; D may be TRBD2 (6 bases). V dropped 1 base and J dropped 2 bases, with 12 bases sitting between them. The CDR3 contains 15 residues. Germline loops: CDR1 LNHDA, CDR2 SQIVND (reference sequence). Written as DNA, the CDR3 is TGTGCCAGTAGTATAGTAGGAGGGGCAACCTACGAGCAGTACTTC. Translation gives CASSIVGGATYEQYF.

The chain couples TRBV2 to TRBJ2-7; a weak D match, TRBD2 (5 bases). The CDR3 has 15 residues. Germline lookup yields CDR1 SNHLY and CDR2 FYNNEI. V shed 1 base and J shed 9 bases, with 19 bases lying between them. The CDR3 DNA is TGTGCCAGCAGTGAAGAATTCGGAATCGGAGGAGGGCAGTACTTC. Translation: CASSEEFGIGGGQYF.

The CDR3 DNA is TGTGCCAGCAACCCAGCGGGACAGGGAGATGGCTACACCTTC. This codes for CASNPAGQGDGYTF. The V gene is TRBV6-1, the J gene TRBJ1-2; TRBD1 matches at 9 bases. This CDR3 region has 14 residues. Germline CDR1 MNHNS, CDR2 SASEGT. The V and J ends lost 7 bases and 6 bases, in that order; junction bases with no gene match: 9.

This chain uses TRBV7-3 with TRBJ2-7; TRBD1 aligns across 12 bases. The CDR3 totals 14 residues. CDR1 and CDR2 (germline): SGHTA, FQGTGA. V shed 4 bases, J shed 5 bases, and the junction held 3 bases outside the gene matches. DNA for the CDR3: TGTGCCAGCAGCTCCGGGACAGGGGGCCACGAGCAGTACTTC. This translates into CASSSGTGGHEQYF.

The chain carries TRBV4-2 and TRBJ1-5; D is unclear. The CDR3 is 15 residues long. V was trimmed by 0 bases and J by 0 bases, leaving 6 bases between them. The germline V gene encodes CDR1 LGHNA and CDR2 YNFKEQ. The CDR3 sequence: CASSQDTGSNQPQHF. CDR3 nucleotide sequence: TGTGCCAGCAGCCAAGATACGGGTAGCAATCAGCCCCAGCATTTT.